This entry describes one TCR beta chain. Its specificity is not known. The likely explanation is a read error, given a far larger clone one base away. This library used roughly 400 ng RNA and molecular barcoded adaptors spanning alpha/delta and beta/gamma chains. TCRdb processed the reads anew with MiXCR; each CDR3 protein has one entry. The sample lists approximately 5,000 distinct CDR3 sequences; about a fifth were seen once. This record comes from a study of read filtering for tumor transcriptome and immune sequencing. Study results and caveats: Single-read clonotypes: 80% to 90% of IR-seq clonotypes (around 3.5% of reads), more than 70% of RNA-seq clonotypes (approximately 43% of reads).

Sampling of bone marrow took place during active disease in every patient. The CDR3 consists of 13 residues. Germline-derived CDR1 and CDR2 are SGHTA and FQGTGA. V lost 6 bases and J lost 5, with 13 bases in between. Sequenced: a population of CD138-negative cells sorted from bone marrow. This chain connects TRBV7-3 to TRBJ1-1; D is undetermined. The source is a donor aged 40 or older with multiple myeloma. CDR3 nucleotides: TGTGCCAGCAGATCACTCGCGGGGACTGAAGCTTTCTTT. Encoded protein: CASRSLAGTEAFF.